Listed below are T cell receptor beta chains from one sample, sequenced in a study of cytomegalovirus exposure and HLA in healthy donors. Repertoires were generated with immunoSEQ multiplex PCR, while TCRdb's copy carries only in-frame clones and drops some. The profile shows approximately 170,000 clones, roughly 84% of them singletons. The sample comprised PBMCs. The source of these receptors is a young man in good health and CMV-seropositive. CDR3s include the opening cysteine and the closing phenylalanine or tryptophan. The D gene is left open where the match is weak. Where a row states a size, it is once, few, many or the class of an expanded clone; other rows omit it.

clone_size	cdr3_length	j_call	v_call	d_call	cdr3_aa	cdr3_nt
-	16	TRBJ2-3	TRBV7-2	TRBD2	CASSLKAGGWTDTQYF	TGTGCCAGCAGCTTGAAAGCGGGGGGTTGGACAGATACGCAGTATTTT
-	16	TRBJ2-7	TRBV4-1	-	CASSQLTGSPNYEQYF	TGCGCCAGCAGCCAGCTGACGGGGTCTCCAAACTACGAGCAGTACTTC
-	14	TRBJ2-7	TRBV27	TRBD2	CASSISGEAGRQYF	TGTGCCAGCAGCATCAGCGGGGAAGCGGGCCGGCAGTACTTC
-	16	TRBJ2-7	TRBV10-3	TRBD2	CAISGTSGGSSYEQYF	TGTGCCATCAGTGGCACTAGCGGAGGGAGCTCCTACGAGCAGTACTTC
few	13	TRBJ2-3	TRBV18	-	CASSPASEDTQYF	TGTGCCAGCTCACCAGCTAGTGAAGATACGCAGTATTTT
few	12	TRBJ1-2	TRBV6-5	-	CASSTGKRGYTF	TGTGCCAGCAGTACAGGGAAACGGGGCTACACCTTC
-	15	TRBJ2-3	TRBV7-2	TRBD2	CASSLVGLPTDTQYF	TGTGCCAGCAGCTTGGTGGGACTACCGACAGATACGCAGTATTTT
-	16	TRBJ2-3	TRBV7-3	TRBD2	CASSLFEASGVHTQYF	TGTGCCAGCAGCTTATTTGAGGCTAGCGGGGTTCATACGCAGTATTTT
-	14	TRBJ2-7	TRBV27	TRBD1	CASSLWTGGNEQYF	TGTGCCAGCAGTTTATGGACAGGGGGAAACGAGCAGTACTTC
-	14	TRBJ2-3	TRBV7-7	TRBD1	CASSLVGQGDTQYF	TGTGCTAGCAGCTTGGTCGGACAGGGAGATACGCAGTATTTT